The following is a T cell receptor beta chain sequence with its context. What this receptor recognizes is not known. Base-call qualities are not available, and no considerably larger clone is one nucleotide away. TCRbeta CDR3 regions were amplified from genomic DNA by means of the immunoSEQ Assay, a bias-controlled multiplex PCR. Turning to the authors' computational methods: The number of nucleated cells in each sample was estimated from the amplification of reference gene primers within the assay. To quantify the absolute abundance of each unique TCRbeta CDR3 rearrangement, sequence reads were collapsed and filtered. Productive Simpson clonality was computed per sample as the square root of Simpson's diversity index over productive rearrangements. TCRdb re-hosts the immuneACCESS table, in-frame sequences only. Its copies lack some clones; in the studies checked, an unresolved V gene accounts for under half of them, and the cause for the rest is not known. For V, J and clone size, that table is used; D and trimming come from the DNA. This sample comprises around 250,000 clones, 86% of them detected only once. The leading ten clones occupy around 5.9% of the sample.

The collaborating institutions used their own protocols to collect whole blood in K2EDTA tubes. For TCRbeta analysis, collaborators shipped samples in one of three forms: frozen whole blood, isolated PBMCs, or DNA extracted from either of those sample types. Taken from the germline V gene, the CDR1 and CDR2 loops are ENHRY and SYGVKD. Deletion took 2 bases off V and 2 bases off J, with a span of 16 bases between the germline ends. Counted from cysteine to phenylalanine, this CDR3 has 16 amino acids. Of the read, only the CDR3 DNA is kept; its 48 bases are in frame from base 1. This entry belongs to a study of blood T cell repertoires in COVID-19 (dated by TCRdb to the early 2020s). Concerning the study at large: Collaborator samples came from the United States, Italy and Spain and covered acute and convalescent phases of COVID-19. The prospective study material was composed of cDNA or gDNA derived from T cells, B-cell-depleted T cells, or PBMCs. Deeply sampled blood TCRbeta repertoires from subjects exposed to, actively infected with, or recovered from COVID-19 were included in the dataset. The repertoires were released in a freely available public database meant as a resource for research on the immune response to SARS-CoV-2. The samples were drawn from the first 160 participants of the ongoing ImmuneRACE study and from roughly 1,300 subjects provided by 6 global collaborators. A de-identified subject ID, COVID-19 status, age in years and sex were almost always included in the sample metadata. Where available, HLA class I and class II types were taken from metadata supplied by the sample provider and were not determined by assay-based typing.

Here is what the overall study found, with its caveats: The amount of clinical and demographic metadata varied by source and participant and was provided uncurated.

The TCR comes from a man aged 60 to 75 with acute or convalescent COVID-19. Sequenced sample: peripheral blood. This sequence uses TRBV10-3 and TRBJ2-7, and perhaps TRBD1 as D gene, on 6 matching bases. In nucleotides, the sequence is TGTGCCATCAGTGAGCCCGGCAGGGGTGACACCTACGAGCAGTACTTC. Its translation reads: CAISEPGRGDTYEQYF.